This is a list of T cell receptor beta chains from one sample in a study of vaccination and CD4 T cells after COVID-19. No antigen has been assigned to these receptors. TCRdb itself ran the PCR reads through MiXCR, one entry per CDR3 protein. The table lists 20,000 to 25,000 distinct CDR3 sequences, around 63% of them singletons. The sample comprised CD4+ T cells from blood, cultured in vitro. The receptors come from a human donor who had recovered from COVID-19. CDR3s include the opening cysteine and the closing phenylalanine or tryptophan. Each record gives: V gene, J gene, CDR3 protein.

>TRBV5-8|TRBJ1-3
CASSWDRDTGNTIYF
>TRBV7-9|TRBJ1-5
CASSLEGTGGGNQPQHF
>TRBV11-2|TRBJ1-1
CASSPGTNTEAFF
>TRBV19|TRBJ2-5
CASSLAGLQGETQYF
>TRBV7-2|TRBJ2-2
CASSKGLAGGWTGELFF
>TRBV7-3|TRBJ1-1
CASSLGENTEAFF
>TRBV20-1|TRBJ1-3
CSAGSGNTIYF
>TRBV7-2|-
CASSPGQEPQETQYF
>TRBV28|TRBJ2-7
CASSSGLTYEQYF
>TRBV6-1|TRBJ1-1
CASRPGQGITEAFF
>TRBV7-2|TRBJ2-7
CASSSSWSQYF
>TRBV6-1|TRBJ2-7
CASAGAGPYEQYF
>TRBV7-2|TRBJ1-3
CASSLYGPSGNTIYF
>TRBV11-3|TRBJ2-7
CASSLETGGSYEQYF
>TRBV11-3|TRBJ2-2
CASSSSQGGSGELFF
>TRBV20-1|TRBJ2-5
CSEQSIQETQYF
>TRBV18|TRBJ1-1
CASSPSLNTEAFF
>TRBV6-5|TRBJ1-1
CASSYFRGLVNTEAFF
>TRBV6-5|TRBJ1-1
CASSWGQGGTEAFF
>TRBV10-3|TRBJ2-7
CAISEGGTGDSYEQYF
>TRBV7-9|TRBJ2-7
CAISGLVSEQYF
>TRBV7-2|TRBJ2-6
CASSLAGPTSGANVLTF
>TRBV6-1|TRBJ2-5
CASRDLGETQYF
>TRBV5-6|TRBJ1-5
CASSLGRNYGPQHF
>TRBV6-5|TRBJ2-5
CASSYSWGKETQYF
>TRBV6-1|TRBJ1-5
CASSGDRDQPQHF
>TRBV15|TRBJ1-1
CATSRGLEAFF
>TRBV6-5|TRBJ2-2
CASSSAERRVRELFF
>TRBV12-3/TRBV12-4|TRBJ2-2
CASSLGRGFGELFF
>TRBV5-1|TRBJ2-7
CASNSGSSYEQYF
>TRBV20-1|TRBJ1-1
CSASLTGGNGEAFF
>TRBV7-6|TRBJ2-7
CASSQGRTYEQYF
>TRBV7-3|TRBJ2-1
CASSPTGTPYNEQFF
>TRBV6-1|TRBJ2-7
CASTMGAAYEQYF
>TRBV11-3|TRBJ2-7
CASSLAGAAPRGEQYF
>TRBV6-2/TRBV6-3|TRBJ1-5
CASSNGQGVHQPQHF
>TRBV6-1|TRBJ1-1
CATNKWRGAGTEAFF
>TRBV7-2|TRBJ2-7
CASSLAEGVYEQYF
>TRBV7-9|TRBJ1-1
CASSYGSGTGNTEAFF
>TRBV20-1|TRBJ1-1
CSASRGRTEAFF
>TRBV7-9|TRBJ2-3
CASSLGTGGGRTDTQYF
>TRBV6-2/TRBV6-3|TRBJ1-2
CASSPTDGTDYGYTF
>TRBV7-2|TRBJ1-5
CASSFRQGNQPQHF
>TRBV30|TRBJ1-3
CAWSPRTGRADTIYF
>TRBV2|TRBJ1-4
CASSGVPWEKLFF
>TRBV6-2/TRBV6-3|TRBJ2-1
CASRDLRDRDNEQFF
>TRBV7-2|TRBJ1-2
CASSLSQGNKFGYTF
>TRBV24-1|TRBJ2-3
CATSDYTHSGTDTQYF
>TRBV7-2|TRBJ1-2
CASSSRTGSYGYTF
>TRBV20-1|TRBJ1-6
CSARVGLGSPLHF
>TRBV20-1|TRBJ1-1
CSARGQIANTEAFF
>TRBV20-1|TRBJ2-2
CSARALRWGNTGELFF
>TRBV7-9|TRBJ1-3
CASSLVAGNTIYF
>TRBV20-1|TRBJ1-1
CSAPNRGGSNTEAFF
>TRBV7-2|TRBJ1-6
CASSPHAPSPLHF
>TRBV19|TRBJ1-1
CASTGGEDTEAFF
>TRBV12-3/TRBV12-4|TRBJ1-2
CASSLDRGPYGYTF